This T cell receptor (beta chain) was sequenced for a study of T cells in tumors after PD-1 blockade. Study details: Mean per tumor sample: tens of thousands of templates (about 550-100,000), thousands of unique clonotypes.

Before and after PD-1 blockade, biopsies were collected from the same primary tumor site. Input was about 550 ng to 6,500 ng of genomic DNA from tumor or blood. The study, taken as a whole, reports: Clonal replacement, not reinvigoration, is suggested for expanded exhausted CD8+ clones after therapy.

On this clone itself: Its matching antigen is unknown.

TCRdb's copy holds only in-frame clones and misses some; the assay was immunoSEQ multiplex PCR. The data contain fewer than 6,500 clones, about two thirds of them seen just once; the ten biggest clones take up 5% to 5.5%. The specimen comprised tumor tissue, sampled before anti-PD-1 treatment. This clonotype was sampled from a human donor with basal cell carcinoma.

The CDR3 here is CASSPAVPGGPHEQFF. CDR3 nucleotides: TGTGCCAGCAGCCCGGCGGTGCCGGGGGGGCCTCATGAGCAGTTCTTC. The rearrangement uses TRBV7-6 and TRBJ2-1; 8 bases match TRBD2. With V trimmed by 5 bases and J by 8 bases, 14 bases remained unmatched. Germline lookup yields CDR1 SGHVS and CDR2 FNYEAQ. This CDR3 has 16 residues.